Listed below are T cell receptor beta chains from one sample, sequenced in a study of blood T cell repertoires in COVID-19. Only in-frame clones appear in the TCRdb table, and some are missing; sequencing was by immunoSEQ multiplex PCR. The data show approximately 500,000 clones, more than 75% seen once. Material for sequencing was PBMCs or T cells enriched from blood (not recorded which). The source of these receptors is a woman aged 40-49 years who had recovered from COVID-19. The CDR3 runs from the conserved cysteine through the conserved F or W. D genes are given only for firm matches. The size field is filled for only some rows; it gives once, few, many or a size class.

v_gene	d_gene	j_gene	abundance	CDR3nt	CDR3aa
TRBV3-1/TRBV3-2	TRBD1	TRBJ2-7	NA	TGTGCCAGCAGCCAAGGACAGGGAGTCAACGAGCAGTACTTC	CASSQGQGVNEQYF
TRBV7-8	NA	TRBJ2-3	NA	TGTGCCAGCAGCGCAGGGGTATATGGCGATACGCAGTATTTT	CASSAGVYGDTQYF
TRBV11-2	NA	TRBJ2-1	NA	TGTGCCAGCAGTTTAACCGGGACTCCCGGCTACAATGAGCAGTTCTTC	CASSLTGTPGYNEQFF
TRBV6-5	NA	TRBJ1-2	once	TGTGCCAGCAGCAACGACAGGAACTATGGCTACACCTTC	CASSNDRNYGYTF
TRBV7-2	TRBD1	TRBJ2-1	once	TGTGCCAGCAGCCGCCCCAGACTGACAGGGGTCCATGAGCAGTTCTTC	CASSRPRLTGVHEQFF
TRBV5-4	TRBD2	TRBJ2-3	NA	TGTGCCAGCAGCGACAGACTAGCGGGAGGGCCAGATACGCAGTATTTT	CASSDRLAGGPDTQYF
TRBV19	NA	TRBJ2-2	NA	TGTGCCAGTAGTACAGACAGGATCACCGGGGAGCTGTTTTTT	CASSTDRITGELFF
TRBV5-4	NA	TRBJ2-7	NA	TGTGCCAGCAGCGAGACGACAGGCTACGAGCAGTACTTC	CASSETTGYEQYF
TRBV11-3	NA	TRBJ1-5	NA	TGTGCCAGCAGCTTAGGGGGAGACAATCAGCCCCAGCATTTT	CASSLGGDNQPQHF
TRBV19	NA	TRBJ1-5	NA	TGTGCCAGTATCCTATGGACACCCCAGCATTTT	CASILWTPQHF
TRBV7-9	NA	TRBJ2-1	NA	TGTGCCAGCAGCTTATTGCGTTTGGACAATGAGCAGTTCTTC	CASSLLRLDNEQFF
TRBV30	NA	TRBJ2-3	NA	TGTGCCTGGAGTGGCAGGGACACAGATACGCAGTATTTT	CAWSGRDTDTQYF
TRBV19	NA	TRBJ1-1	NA	TGTGCCAGTAGTATCCAAGGGGGGGGAATGAACACTGAAGCTTTCTTT	CASSIQGGGMNTEAFF
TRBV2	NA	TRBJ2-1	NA	TGTGCCAGCAGTGAACAGGGATCTGAGCAGTTCTTC	CASSEQGSEQFF
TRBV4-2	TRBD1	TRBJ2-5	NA	TGTGCCAGCAGCCAAGTGCGGGACAGGGGGACCCAGTACTTC	CASSQVRDRGTQYF
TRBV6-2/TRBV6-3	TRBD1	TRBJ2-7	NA	TGTGCCAGCAGTTACTGGGACAGGGGTACCTACGAGCAGTACTTC	CASSYWDRGTYEQYF
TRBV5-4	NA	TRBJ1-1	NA	TGTGCCAGCAGCTTGGGACAGCCGAACACTGAAGCTTTCTTT	CASSLGQPNTEAFF
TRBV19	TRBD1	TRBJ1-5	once	TGTGCCACCCAACTCCAGGGGGGCAATCAGCCCCAGCATTTT	CATQLQGGNQPQHF
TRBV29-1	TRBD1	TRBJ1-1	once	TGCAGCGCCCAGGACAGGGTAAACACTGAAGCTTTCTTT	CSAQDRVNTEAFF
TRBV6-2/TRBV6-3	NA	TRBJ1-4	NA	TGTGCCAGCAGTTCCGTCGGGGAAAAACTGTTTTTT	CASSSVGEKLFF
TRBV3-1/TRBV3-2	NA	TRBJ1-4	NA	TGTGCCAGCAGCCAAGAAACGCAGGGAAGGGATGAAAAACTGTTTTTT	CASSQETQGRDEKLFF
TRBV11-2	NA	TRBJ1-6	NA	TGTGCCAGCAGCCTATCACTGAATTCACCCCTCCACTTT	CASSLSLNSPLHF
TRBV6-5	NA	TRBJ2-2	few	TGTGCCAGCGAGGCGGGCTGGAACACCGGGGAGCTGTTTTTT	CASEAGWNTGELFF
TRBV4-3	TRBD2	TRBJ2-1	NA	TGCGCCAGCAGCCAAGATGGGGCTAGCGGGAGCTCCTACAATGAGCAGTTCTTC	CASSQDGASGSSYNEQFF
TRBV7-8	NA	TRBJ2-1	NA	TGTGCCAGCAGTTGGACTAACTACAATGAGCAGTTCTTC	CASSWTNYNEQFF
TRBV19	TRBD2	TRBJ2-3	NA	TGTGCCAGTAACTATAGGTCCGGGACTAGCGGAACAGATACGCAGTATTTT	CASNYRSGTSGTDTQYF
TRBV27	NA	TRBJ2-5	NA	TGTGCCAGCAGTTTAAACAGGGTGGAGACCCAGTACTTC	CASSLNRVETQYF
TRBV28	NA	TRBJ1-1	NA	TGTGCCAGCAGTTTAACCGGGGGGCGCAAGGGTAACACTGAAGCTTTCTTT	CASSLTGGRKGNTEAFF
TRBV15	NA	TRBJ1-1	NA	TGTGCCACCAGCAGGGGGGAGGGTACTGAAGCTTTCTTT	CATSRGEGTEAFF
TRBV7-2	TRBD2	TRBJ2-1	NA	TGTGCCAGCAGCTATCAACGGACTAGCGGGAGTAGTGGGAATGAGCAGTTCTTC	CASSYQRTSGSSGNEQFF
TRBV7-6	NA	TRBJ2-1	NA	TGTGCCAGCAGCTTCAGGGGAGCCTACAATGAGCAGTTCTTC	CASSFRGAYNEQFF
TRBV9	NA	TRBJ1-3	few	TGTGCCAGCAGCCCCGAGGGAAACACCATATATTTT	CASSPEGNTIYF
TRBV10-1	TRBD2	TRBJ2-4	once	TGCGCCAGCAGTGGTCCACCGGGACTAGCGGAAAACATTCAGTACTTC	CASSGPPGLAENIQYF
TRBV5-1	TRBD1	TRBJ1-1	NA	TGCGCCAGCAGCCCGAGGGGACAGGCTAACACTGAAGCTTTCTTT	CASSPRGQANTEAFF
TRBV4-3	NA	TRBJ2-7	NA	TGCGCCAGCAGCCAAGCAAGCGACTCTTACGAGCAGTACTTC	CASSQASDSYEQYF
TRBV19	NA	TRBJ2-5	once	TGTGCCAGTAGTATACGAGGCCAAGAGACCCAGTACTTC	CASSIRGQETQYF
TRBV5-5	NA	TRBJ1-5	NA	TGTGCCAGCAGCTTGTTCGGTTCGAATAGCAATCAGCCCCAGCATTTT	CASSLFGSNSNQPQHF
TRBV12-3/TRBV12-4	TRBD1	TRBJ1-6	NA	TGTGCCACCACGGGACAGGGAGGTTCACCCCTCCACTTT	CATTGQGGSPLHF
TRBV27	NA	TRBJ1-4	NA	TGTGCCAGCAGTTCCTCCCGCGTCACAACTAATGAAAAACTGTTTTTT	CASSSSRVTTNEKLFF
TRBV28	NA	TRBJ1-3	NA	TGTGCCAGCAGTTTTGCGACAGACTTTCTTAGCTCTGGAAACACCATATATTTT	CASSFATDFLSSGNTIYF
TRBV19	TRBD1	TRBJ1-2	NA	TGTGCCAGTAGTATTACAGGACAGGGTTCTGGCTACACCTTC	CASSITGQGSGYTF
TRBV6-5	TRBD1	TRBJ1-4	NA	TGTGCCAGCAGTTACTCGGGGGACAGGGTGGGAGAAAAACTGTTTTTT	CASSYSGDRVGEKLFF
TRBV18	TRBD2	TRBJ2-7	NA	TGTGCCAGCTCATTGGGACTAGTTTACGAGCAGTACTTC	CASSLGLVYEQYF
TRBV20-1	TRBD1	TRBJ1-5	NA	TGCAGTGCTAGTTTCGGGACAGGGTTTTACCAGCCCCAGCATTTT	CSASFGTGFYQPQHF
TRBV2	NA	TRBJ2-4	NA	TGTGCCAACCGAGGAGTGGACATTCAGTACTTC	CANRGVDIQYF
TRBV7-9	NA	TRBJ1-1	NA	TGTGCCAGCAGCTCCCAGGGGAGAACTGAAGCTTTCTTT	CASSSQGRTEAFF
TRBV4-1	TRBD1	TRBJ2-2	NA	TGCGCCAGCAGCCACCCGGGACAGGGGGAAGTCAACACCGGGGAGCTGTTTTTT	CASSHPGQGEVNTGELFF
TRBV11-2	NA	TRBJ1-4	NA	TGTGCCAGCAGCTTAGCTCCGGGAATTCGGGAAAAACTGTTTTTT	CASSLAPGIREKLFF
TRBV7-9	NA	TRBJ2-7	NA	TGTGCCAGCAGCCTAGCGGGACAGGGATACGAGCAGTACTTC	CASSLAGQGYEQYF
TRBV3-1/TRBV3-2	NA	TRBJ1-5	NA	TGTGCCAGCAGCCAAAGGGGCAGCAATCAGCCCCAGCATTTT	CASSQRGSNQPQHF
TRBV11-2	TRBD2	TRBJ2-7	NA	TGTGCCAGCAGCCGCCCGGGGCTAGCGGGCTTGGAGCAGTACTTC	CASSRPGLAGLEQYF
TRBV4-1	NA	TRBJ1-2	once	TGCGCCAGCAGCCTAACGGGATCCTATGGCTACACCTTC	CASSLTGSYGYTF
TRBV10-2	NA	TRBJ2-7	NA	TGCGCCAGCAGCCCATTGGGAGTCACCTACGAGCAGTACTTC	CASSPLGVTYEQYF
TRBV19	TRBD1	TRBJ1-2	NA	TGTGCCAGTAGTATTTGGTGGCAGGGGGAAGGCTACACCTTC	CASSIWWQGEGYTF
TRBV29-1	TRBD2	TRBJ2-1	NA	TGCAGCGTTGCAGCGGGGAGGTACAATGAGCAGTTCTTC	CSVAAGRYNEQFF